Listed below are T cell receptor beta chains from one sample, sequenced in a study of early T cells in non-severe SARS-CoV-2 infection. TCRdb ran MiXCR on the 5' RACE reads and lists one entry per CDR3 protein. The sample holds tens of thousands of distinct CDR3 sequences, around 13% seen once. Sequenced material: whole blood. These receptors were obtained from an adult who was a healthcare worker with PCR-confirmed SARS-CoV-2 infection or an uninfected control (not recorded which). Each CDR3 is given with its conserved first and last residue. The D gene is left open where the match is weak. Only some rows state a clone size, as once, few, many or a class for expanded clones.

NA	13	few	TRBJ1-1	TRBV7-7	TGTGCTAGCAGCTTAGGAACAGGCACTGAAGCTTTCTTT	CASSLGTGTEAFF
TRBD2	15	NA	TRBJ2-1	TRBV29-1	TGCAGCGTGACACTAGCGGGAGGCTCCTACAATGAGCAGTTCTTC	CSVTLAGGSYNEQFF
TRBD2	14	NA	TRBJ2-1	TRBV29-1	TGCAGCGCCCGAGGGGTAGCGGGTAACAATGAGCAGTTCTTC	CSARGVAGNNEQFF
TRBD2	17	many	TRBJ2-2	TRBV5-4	TGTGCCAGCAGCTTGGGACTAGCGGGGGGACCCGGCGGGGAGCTGTTTTTT	CASSLGLAGGPGGELFF
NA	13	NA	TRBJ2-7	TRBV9	TGTGCCAGCGGAGGGGACGTTGTCTACGAGCAGTACTTC	CASGGDVVYEQYF
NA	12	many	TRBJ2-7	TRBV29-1	TGCAGCGTTGGCGGCGGAGACTACGAGCAGTACTTC	CSVGGGDYEQYF
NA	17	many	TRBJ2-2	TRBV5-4	TGTGCCAGCGGACCAGGCCTACTAGTCGCGAACACCGGGGAGCTGTTTTTT	CASGPGLLVANTGELFF
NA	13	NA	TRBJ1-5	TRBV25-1	TGTGCCAGCAGTGGCCAGGGGAATCAGCCCCAGCATTTT	CASSGQGNQPQHF
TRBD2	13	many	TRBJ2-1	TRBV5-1	TGCGCCAGCAGCTGGGGACTAGTGGATGAGCAGTTCTTC	CASSWGLVDEQFF
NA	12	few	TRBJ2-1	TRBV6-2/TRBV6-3	TGTGCCAGCAGTTACACCTACAATGAGCAGTTCTTC	CASSYTYNEQFF
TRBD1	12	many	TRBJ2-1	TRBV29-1	TGCAGCGTTGTGACAGGGTGGAATGAGCAGTTCTTC	CSVVTGWNEQFF
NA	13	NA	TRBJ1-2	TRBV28	TGTGCCAGCAGTTTAGAGCTCGATCGGGGCTACACCTTC	CASSLELDRGYTF
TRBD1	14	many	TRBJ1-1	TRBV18	TGTGCCAGCTCACGGGACAGCAGGGACACTGAAGCTTTCTTT	CASSRDSRDTEAFF
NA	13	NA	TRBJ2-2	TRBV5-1	TGCGCCAGCAGCTCGACATTCACCGGGGAGCTGTTTTTT	CASSSTFTGELFF
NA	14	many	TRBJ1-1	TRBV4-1	TGCGCCAGCAGCCAAGATCAGACGAACACTGAAGCTTTCTTT	CASSQDQTNTEAFF
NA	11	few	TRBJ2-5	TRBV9	TGTGCCAGCAGCCTCGCTGAGACCCAGTACTTC	CASSLAETQYF
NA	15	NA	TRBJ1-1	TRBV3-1	TGTGCCAGCAGCCAATCCCTAGCTAGAGGGACTGAAGCTTTCTTT	CASSQSLARGTEAFF
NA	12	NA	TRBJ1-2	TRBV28	TGTGCCAGCAGTTTCCGGGGCAATGGCTACACCTTC	CASSFRGNGYTF
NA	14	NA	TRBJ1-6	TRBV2	TGTGCCAGCAGTGAACAGGGGTTTAATTCACCCCTCCACTTT	CASSEQGFNSPLHF
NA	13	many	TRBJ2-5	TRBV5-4	TGTGCCAGCAAGTCAGGAGCCGGGGAGACCCAGTACTTC	CASKSGAGETQYF
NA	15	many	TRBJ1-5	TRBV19	TGTGCCAGTAGCATAAGTACAGGGATGAGACAGCCCCAGCATTTT	CASSISTGMRQPQHF
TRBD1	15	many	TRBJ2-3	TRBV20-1	TGCAGTGCTAGAGTGTCGGGACAGGTAACAGATACGCAGTATTTT	CSARVSGQVTDTQYF
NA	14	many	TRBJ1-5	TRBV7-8	TGTGCCAGCAGCTTTAGTAGGAGCAATCAGCCCCAGCATTTT	CASSFSRSNQPQHF
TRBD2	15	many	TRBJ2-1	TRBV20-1	TGCAGTGCTAGAGAGAAAGGGACTACCAGAAATGAGCAGTTCTTC	CSAREKGTTRNEQFF
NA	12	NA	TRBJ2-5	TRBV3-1	TGTGCCAGCTCTCGTTCTGGGGAGACCCAGTACTTC	CASSRSGETQYF
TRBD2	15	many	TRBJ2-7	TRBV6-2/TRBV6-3	TGTGCCAGCAGTGACAGAGCGGGGGCCCACTACGAGCAGTACTTC	CASSDRAGAHYEQYF
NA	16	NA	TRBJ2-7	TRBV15	TGTGCCACCAGCAGAGTCCTGGGGTCAGACGCCTACGAGCAGTACTTC	CATSRVLGSDAYEQYF
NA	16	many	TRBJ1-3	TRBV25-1	TGTGCCAGCAGTGACCCATTCCGGGCGGGTGGAAACACCATATATTTT	CASSDPFRAGGNTIYF
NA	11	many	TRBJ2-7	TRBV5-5	TGTGCCAGCAGATCTAACTACGAGCAGTACTTC	CASRSNYEQYF